One and the same sample provided the 18 T cell receptor beta chains below, sequenced in a study of T cell changes during pregnancy in multiple sclerosis. Measured with immunoSEQ multiplex PCR; TCRdb has only the in-frame clones, and not every one. The sample holds 90,000 to 120,000 clones, around 93% seen once. Material: peripheral blood, obtained before pregnancy. These receptors all stem from a female donor with multiple sclerosis, enrolled in a pregnancy study.

In its sample, this clone was seen a few times. The rearrangement joins TRBV27 to TRBJ2-1; the match to TRBD1 covers 8 bases. The germline V gene has CDR1 MNHEY and CDR2 SMNVEV (reference sequence). The junction had 6 bases not matched to a gene; V was cut back by 3 bases and J by 5 bases. The CDR3 loop spans 15 amino acids. The CDR3 spells CASSFLGQGHNEQFF. The CDR3 DNA reads TGTGCCAGCAGTTTCTTAGGACAGGGACACAATGAGCAGTTCTTC.

The gene calls are TRBV4-3 and TRBJ2-1, with 8 positions matching TRBD2. The CDR3 sequence is 15 residues long. The germline V gene has CDR1 LGHNA and CDR2 YSLEER. V lost 4 bases to trimming and J lost 4 bases; unmatched junction nucleotides: 6. CDR3 sequence reads: CASSLSGITYNEQFF. The CDR3 DNA is TGCGCCAGCAGCCTTAGCGGGATAACATACAATGAGCAGTTCTTC.

The V gene is TRBV9, the J gene TRBJ1-4; 7 nucleotides align to TRBD1. In germline, CDR1 is SGDLS, CDR2 YYNGEE. CDR3 length: 14 residues. V dropped 3 bases and J dropped 8; count of bases not matched to a gene: 7. In DNA form, the CDR3 reads TGTGCCAGCAGCGCCGGGACAGCGAACGAAAAACTGTTTTTT. Its translation is CASSAGTANEKLFF.

The chain's CDR3 is CASSPPPGNQETQYF. The DNA of the CDR3 is TGCGCCAGCAGCCCCCCCCCAGGGAATCAAGAGACCCAGTACTTC. The gene calls are TRBV4-1 and TRBJ2-5; tentatively, D is TRBD1 (5 bases). Trimming took off 4 bases at V and 2 bases at J, with 14 bases between the two ends. The CDR3 has 15 residues. Germline values: CDR1 MGHRA, CDR2 YSYEKL.

This sequence joins TRBV6-5 and TRBJ2-7; TRBD1 matches 10 bases. Trimming cost V 6 bases and J 2 bases; bases outside gene matches: 4. The V gene's germline CDR1 is MNHEY and CDR2 SVGAGI. The CDR3 runs 14 residues. CDR3: CASSPGQGAYEQYF. The CDR3 DNA sequence: TGTGCCAGCAGCCCAGGACAGGGGGCCTACGAGCAGTACTTC.

The chain joins TRBV19 to TRBJ1-1; no clear D gene. CDR1 LNHDA and CDR2 SQIVND come from the germline V gene (reference sequence). V shed 3 bases and J shed 3 bases, with 8 bases lying between them. This CDR3 spans 13 amino acids. CDR3 loop: CASSILFDTEAFF. In DNA form, the CDR3 reads TGTGCCAGTAGTATCCTTTTCGACACTGAAGCTTTCTTT.

The CDR3 DNA reads TGTGCCAGCAGCTTGAGCCTCGGAGGGGCCTACGAGCAGTACTTC. Its protein product is CASSLSLGGAYEQYF. The chain joins TRBV7-9 to TRBJ2-7; TRBD2 might be the D (6 bases). CDR1 SEHNR and CDR2 FQNEAQ come from the germline V gene (reference sequence). Trimming cost V 3 bases and J 2 bases, with 14 bases left between them. The CDR3 consists of 15 residues.

The rearrangement links TRBV30 to TRBJ2-1, with 8 bases that match TRBD1. The CDR3 length is 13 residues. V gave up 4 bases and J gave up 6 bases; unmatched junction bases: 5. Germline CDR1 is GTSNPN and CDR2 is SVGIG (reference sequence). The DNA for the CDR3 is TGTGCCTGGAAGGACAGGGCCGGCAATGAGCAGTTCTTC. Protein product: CAWKDRAGNEQFF.

This sequence joins TRBV9 and TRBJ2-7, with 8 positions matching TRBD1. CDR1 is SGDLS and CDR2 is YYNGEE in the germline V gene. The trim removed 0 bases at V and 2 bases at J, leaving 7 bases unmatched. CDR3 length: 16 amino acids. CDR3 sequence (DNA): TGTGCCAGCAGCGTAGGTCCCAGGACAGGGACCTACGAGCAGTACTTC. This sequence encodes CASSVGPRTGTYEQYF. Complete variable domain (other parts from reference TRBV9 and TRBJ2-7): DSGVTQTPKHLITATGQRVTLRCSPRSGDLSVYWYQQSLDQGLQFLIQYYNGEERAKGNILERFSAQQFPDLHSELNLSSLELGDSALYFCASSVGPRTGTYEQYFGPGTRLTVT.

The rearrangement links TRBV12-5 to TRBJ2-3; D might be TRBD1 (6 bases). Germline CDR1 reads LGHNT; CDR2 reads FRNRAP. V dropped 4 bases and J dropped 1 base, with 12 bases sitting between them. This CDR3 has 15 amino acids. The CDR3 nucleotides read TGTGCTAGTGGTTACCATTCAGGGGGCACAGATACGCAGTATTTT. It translates to CASGYHSGGTDTQYF.

Comments on this clone: The sample carries other DNA sequences with the same CDR3. The chain joins TRBV27 to TRBJ1-3, with D perhaps matching TRBD1 (5 bases). The CDR3 extends over 14 amino acids. The V end was cut by 2 bases, the J end by 0 bases, with 5 bases between. Germline loops: CDR1 MNHEY, CDR2 SMNVEV (reference sequence). CDR3 region: CASSLRGSGNTIYF. CDR3 sequence (DNA): TGTGCCAGCAGTTTAAGGGGCTCTGGAAACACCATATATTTT.

This sequence joins TRBV2 and TRBJ2-7; TRBD1 agrees at 12 bases. The CDR3 runs to 17 residues. V was clipped by 6 bases and J by 7 bases; unmatched bases: 16. CDR1 is SNHLY and CDR2 is FYNNEI in the germline V gene. Written as DNA, the CDR3 is TGTGCCAGCAGGGGGGGGCCGGGACAGGGGGCTCCCTGGGAGCAGTACTTC. Protein sequence: CASRGGPGQGAPWEQYF.

The chain employs TRBV23-1 and TRBJ2-7, with TRBD1 matching over 8 bases. TRBV23-1 counts as an open reading frame of uncertain function. This CDR3 comprises 17 residues. The V segment lost 6 bases and the J segment 6 bases; nucleotides outside the gene matches: 19. CDR3 in amino acids: CASSHPGQGIVLREQYF. The CDR3 bases are TGCGCCAGCAGCCACCCCGGACAGGGAATTGTCCTACGCGAGCAGTACTTC.

The chain has TRBV7-9 and TRBJ2-7; 8 nucleotides line up with TRBD1. CDR1 is SEHNR and CDR2 is FQNEAQ in the germline V gene (reference sequence). V was clipped by 5 bases and J by 3 bases; unmatched bases: 6. This CDR3 region has 14 residues. CDR3 sequence: CASSPRDRNYEQYF. Here the CDR3 DNA reads TGTGCCAGCAGCCCACGGGACAGGAACTACGAGCAGTACTTC. The full variable domain, in which reference TRBV7-9 and TRBJ2-7 provide the parts outside the CDR3, is DTGVSQNPRHKITKRGQNVTFRCDPISEHNRLYWYRQTLGQGPEFLTYFQNEAQLEKSRLLSDRFSAERPKGSFSTLEIQRTEQGDSAMYLCASSPRDRNYEQYFGPGTRLTVT.

This chain uses TRBV9 with TRBJ2-5; tentatively, D is TRBD1 (5 bases). From germline, CDR1 is SGDLS and CDR2 YYNGEE. The CDR3 totals 13 residues. V dropped 3 bases and J dropped 5 bases, with 11 bases sitting between them. The CDR3, as DNA: TGTGCCAGCAGCGCCTCGGACAAGGAGACCCAGTACTTC. It translates to CASSASDKETQYF.

This chain links TRBV19 with TRBJ2-5; 11 positions agree with TRBD2. Germline V gene sequence: CDR1 LNHDA, CDR2 SQIVND (reference sequence). The length of the CDR3 is 18 residues. The V gene end was trimmed by 3 bases and the J gene end by 0 bases; junction bases not matched to a gene: 9. CDR3 bases: TGTGCCAGTAGTATGACTAGCGGGAAGCTTATGTACCAAGAGACCCAGTACTTC. Its protein is CASSMTSGKLMYQETQYF.

The V gene is TRBV7-8, the J gene TRBJ2-7; D is perhaps TRBD1 (6 bases). CDR1 is SGHVS, CDR2 FQNEAQ, per germline. The ends were cut back, 6 bases at V and 5 bases at J, with 26 bases in the middle. This CDR3 is built from 17 residues. The chain's CDR3 is CASRMKGSGDKTDEQYF. CDR3 coding DNA: TGTGCCAGCAGGATGAAAGGGTCCGGGGACAAGACCGACGAGCAGTACTTC.

The V and J genes are TRBV19 and TRBJ2-1; TRBD2 agrees at 7 bases. CDR1 is LNHDA, CDR2 SQIVND, per germline (reference sequence). This CDR3 has 15 residues. The V gene end was trimmed by 6 bases and the J gene end by 4 bases; junction bases not matched to a gene: 9. CDR3 DNA: TGTGCCAGTAGGTATGCGGGAGACGATTACAATGAGCAGTTCTTC. This translates into CASRYAGDDYNEQFF.